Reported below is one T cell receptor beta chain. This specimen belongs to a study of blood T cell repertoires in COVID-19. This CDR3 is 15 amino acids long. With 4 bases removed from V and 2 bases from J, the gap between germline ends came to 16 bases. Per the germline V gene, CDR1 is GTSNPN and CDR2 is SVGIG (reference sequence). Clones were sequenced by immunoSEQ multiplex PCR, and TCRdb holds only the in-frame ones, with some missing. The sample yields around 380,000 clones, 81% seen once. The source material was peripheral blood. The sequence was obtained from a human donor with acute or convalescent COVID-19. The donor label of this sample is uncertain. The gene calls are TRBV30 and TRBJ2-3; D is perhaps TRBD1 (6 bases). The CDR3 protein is CAWTEQGITTDTQYF. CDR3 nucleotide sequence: TGTGCCTGGACCGAACAGGGAATTACCACAGATACGCAGTATTTT.